Shown below are 14 T cell receptor beta chains from a single sample sequenced in a study of regulatory T cells in long-lasting Graves disease (dated by TCRdb to the early 2020s). Library construction relied on multiplex PCR. The data were produced on an Illumina HiSeq 4000. To build TCR beta libraries, CDR3 regions were amplified by Arm-PCR using iRepertoire HTBI primers. TCRdb reanalyzed the raw reads on its own, using fastp at Q25 for trimming and MiXCR for clone calling, and kept in-frame beta chains. Rows are unified per CDR3 protein, each entry keeping the most common DNA and genes. The sample table lists about 420,000 distinct CDR3 sequences, around 17% of them with a count of one. The top ten constitute 20% to 25% of the sample. What this sample's time point label stands for: newly diagnosed GD, antithyroid drugs for less than 3 months. For both TCR sequencing and RNA sequencing, RNA was extracted from PBMCs in TRIzol.

This sample also appeared in a second study, on T cells in Graves' hyperthyroidism and ophthalmopathy.

Sequenced material: peripheral blood mononuclear cells (PBMCs), taken at new diagnosis, from a patient treated with antithyroid drugs. The receptors originated from a woman between 18 and 30 years old with Graves disease. Donor details come from another sample of the same person, matched by shared clones.

This clonotype was detected many times. This chain uses TRBV12-3 or TRBV12-4 with TRBJ2-7; D unresolved. Trimming removed 2 bases at V and 0 bases at J, with 8 bases between. CDR3 length equals 14 residues. In DNA, the CDR3 is TGTGCCAGCAGTTTACTGACGAGCTCCTACGAGCAGTACTTC. Protein product: CASSLLTSSYEQYF.

V usage is TRBV19 and J usage is TRBJ2-2; possible D gene TRBD2, 5 bases. CDR1 LNHDA and CDR2 SQIVND come from the germline V gene (reference sequence). The CDR3 is 16 residues long. V gave up 6 bases and J gave up 6 bases, with 20 bases separating them. In DNA, the CDR3 is TGTGCCAGTAGCGGACTGAAGCGGAACTCAGCCGGGGAGCTGTTTTTT. Residues: CASSGLKRNSAGELFF.

This clonotype was recorded many times. This chain connects TRBV7-9 to TRBJ2-7; 10 positions match TRBD1. CDR1 is SEHNR and CDR2 is FQNEAQ in the germline V gene (reference sequence). The length of the CDR3 is 16 residues. V trimming: 2 bases; J trimming: 4 bases; junction bases outside the gene matches: 8. CDR3 sequence (DNA): TGTGCCAGCAGCTTAACGACAGGGGGCGTAATGTACGAGCAGTACTTC. Its translation is CASSLTTGGVMYEQYF.

This clonotype was counted ten times or more. This chain connects TRBV20-1 to TRBJ2-1; TRBD1 agrees at 8 bases. Germline CDR1 is DFQATT and CDR2 is SNEGSKA (reference sequence). This CDR3 is 14 amino acids long. Trimming removed 6 bases from V and 5 bases from J; junction bases left unmatched: 9. The CDR3 nucleotides are TGCAGTGCAGACGCCGGGACAGGAGACAATGAGCAGTTCTTC. Amino acids: CSADAGTGDNEQFF.

Ten or more counts support this clonotype. CDR3 DNA sequence: TGTGCCACCAGCAGAGAAGGGGGACTAGCGGTTAATGAGCAGTTCTTC. The encoded protein is CATSREGGLAVNEQFF. The chain combines TRBV15 with TRBJ2-1; 11 bases map to TRBD2. V shed 0 bases, J shed 7 bases, and the junction held 5 bases outside the gene matches. Germline V gene data show CDR1 as LNHNV and CDR2 as YYDKDF (reference sequence). CDR3 length equals 16 residues. Looking up the rest from reference TRBV15 and TRBJ2-1 gives the full variable domain: DAMVIQNPRYQVTQFGKPVTLSCSQTLNHNVMYWYQQKSSQAPKLLFHYYDKDFNNEADTPDNFQSRRPNTSFCFLDIRSPGLGDTAMYLCATSREGGLAVNEQFFGPGTRLTVL.

This chain uses TRBV28 with TRBJ2-2; 12 bases are a match to TRBD2. V shed 6 bases and J 6 bases; nucleotides not matched to a gene: 8. CDR1 and CDR2 (germline): MDHEN, SYDVKM. This CDR3 comprises 16 residues. The DNA for the CDR3 is TGTGCCAGCAGCTCTAGCGGGAGGGCGATCCCCGGGGAGCTGTTTTTT. It specifies CASSSSGRAIPGELFF.

The rearrangement links TRBV10-2 to TRBJ1-1, with D possibly TRBD1 on 5 matching bases. Germline-derived CDR1 and CDR2 are WSHSY and SAAADI. V lost 6 bases and J lost 4, with 24 bases in between. The length of the CDR3 is 17 residues. The CDR3 DNA reads TGCGCCAGCAGCCACCTCGACGGGACTATGCGGGGCACTGAAGCTTTCTTT. This sequence encodes CASSHLDGTMRGTEAFF.

This clonotype was seen many times. The chain employs TRBV18 and TRBJ1-4; D gene unclear. With 5 bases removed from V and 7 bases from J, the gap between germline ends came to 14 bases. Germline values: CDR1 KGHSH, CDR2 LQKENI. CDR3 size: 14 residues. CDR3 DNA: TGTGCCAGCTCAATCGAAGGGAGAGGTGAAAAACTGTTTTTT. Translated: CASSIEGRGEKLFF.

This clonotype was counted many times. V and J are TRBV7-2 and TRBJ2-1; D is unresolved. Germline values: CDR1 SGHTA, CDR2 FQGNSA. This CDR3 region has 13 residues. Trimming pared 5 bases from V and 6 bases from J, leaving 11 bases between. CDR3 sequence: CASSVGPLNEQFF. Here the CDR3 DNA reads TGTGCCAGCAGCGTTGGACCTCTCAATGAGCAGTTCTTC.

The rearrangement joins TRBV18 to TRBJ2-5; 11 bases are a match to TRBD2. CDR3 length equals 14 residues. V was clipped by 3 bases and J by 4 bases; unmatched bases: 1. Germline V gives CDR1 KGHSH, CDR2 LQKENI. The CDR3: CASSPSGRAETQYF. The CDR3, as DNA: TGTGCCAGCTCACCTAGCGGGAGGGCAGAGACCCAGTACTTC.

In its sample, this clonotype was seen many times. The chain employs TRBV18 and TRBJ2-5; 9 bases are shared with TRBD2. The CDR3 sequence is 17 residues long. The junction had 9 bases not matched to a gene; V was cut back by 3 bases and J by 1 base. Germline V CDR1 and CDR2: KGHSH, LQKENI. The CDR3 loop reads CASSPTQAGGPQETQYF. For the CDR3, the DNA is TGTGCCAGCTCACCGACCCAGGCGGGAGGGCCCCAAGAGACCCAGTACTTC.

In this sample, this clonotype turned up many times. V usage is TRBV10-3 and J usage is TRBJ2-2; 13 bases match TRBD2. Germline CDR1 and CDR2: ENHRY and SYGVKD. The CDR3 is 18 residues long. V shed 7 bases and J 2 bases; nucleotides not matched to a gene: 10. CDR3 protein: CAINTGTSGNSNTGELFF. For the CDR3, the DNA is TGTGCCATCAACACCGGGACTAGCGGGAACTCCAACACCGGGGAGCTGTTTTTT.

The chain employs TRBV25-1 and TRBJ1-1; weak D call: TRBD1 (5 bases). The V end was cut by 3 bases, the J end by 6 bases, with 11 bases between. Germline CDR1 and CDR2: MGHDK and SYGVNS. This CDR3 region has 13 residues. The CDR3 DNA sequence: TGTGCCAGCAGTGATGCGGGGGAGGCTGAAGCTTTCTTT. This translates into CASSDAGEAEAFF.

This clonotype was counted many times. The chain has TRBV12-3 or TRBV12-4 and TRBJ2-7, with 7 bases lining up with TRBD1. Losses at the gene ends were 6 bases for V and 3 bases for J; bases not matched to a gene: 5. The CDR3 is 13 residues long. CDR3 sequence (DNA): TGTGCCAGCAGGCGGACAGGACACTACGAGCAGTACTTC. It specifies CASRRTGHYEQYF.